The following is a T cell receptor (beta chain) sequence with its context. The time point was: blood at routine non-recurrence follow-up after resection. No cell sorting; template was whole RNA from tumor, lung tissue or PBMC. TCRdb re-called the 5' RACE reads with MiXCR, one entry per CDR3 protein. The table shows around 110,000 distinct CDR3 sequences, with 12% occurring only once. The sample comes from a study of spatial heterogeneity in lung cancer. Overall study context: The average appearance count of each unique TCR and UMI combination in raw reads was more than 9.5.

The V end lost 7 bases, the J end lost 8 bases, and 20 bases lay between the germline ends. CDR1 MDHEN and CDR2 SYDVKM come from the germline V gene. There are 14 residues in the CDR3. The sample in question was PBMCs, obtained at follow-up. The receptor's source is a male donor with early-stage non-small cell lung cancer. V is TRBV28 and J is TRBJ1-2, with D unclear. DNA for the CDR3: TGTGCCAGCACCCGTTCGACCCCTTTCGGGGGCTACACCTTC. Translated, it gives CASTRSTPFGGYTF.